This T cell receptor (beta chain) was profiled in a study of identifying expanded T cells in peripheral blood. During the collection period, no donor immune events like infections were recorded. Method: immunoSEQ multiplex PCR; TCRdb's copy keeps in-frame clones and lacks some. The repertoire includes 70,000 or so clones, approximately 87% of them detected once, and roughly 3% sits in the top ten. V was clipped by 2 bases and J by 0 bases; unmatched bases: 3. CDR3 length: 16 amino acids. Germline CDR1 MDHEN, CDR2 SYDVKM. In the case of this clone: The target antigen is unknown.

The study's findings and limits: Differentially abundant clones: around 1.1 between replicates, approximately 15 at 2 to 3 weeks, 19 to 20 at four.

The receptor was derived from a person between 18 and 75 years old in good health. Material: blood. The gene calls are TRBV28 and TRBJ1-5; 8 bases map to TRBD1. In DNA form, the CDR3 reads TGTGCCAGCAGTTTACGGACAGGGAATAGCAATCAGCCCCAGCATTTT. This translates into CASSLRTGNSNQPQHF. Based on the CDR3 plus reference TRBV28 and TRBJ1-5, the full variable domain is DVKVTQSSRYLVKRTGEKVFLECVQDMDHENMFWYRQDPGLGLRLIYFSYDVKMKEKGDIPEGYSVSREKKERFSLILESASTNQTSMYLCASSLRTGNSNQPQHFGDGTRLSIL.